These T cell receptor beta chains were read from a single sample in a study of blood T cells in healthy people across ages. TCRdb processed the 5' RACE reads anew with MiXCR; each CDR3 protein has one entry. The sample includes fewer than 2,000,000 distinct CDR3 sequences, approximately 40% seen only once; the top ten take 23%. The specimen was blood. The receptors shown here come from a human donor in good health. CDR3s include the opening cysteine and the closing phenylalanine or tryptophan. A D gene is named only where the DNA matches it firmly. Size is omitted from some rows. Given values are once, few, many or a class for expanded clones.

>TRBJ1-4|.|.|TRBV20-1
CSALEDGNEKLFF
TGCAGTGCCTTAGAGGACGGGAATGAAAAACTGTTTTTT
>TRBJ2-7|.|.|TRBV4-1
CASTLVSMAREQYF
TGCGCCAGCACTTTGGTTAGTATGGCACGGGAGCAGTACTTC
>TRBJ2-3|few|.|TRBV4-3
CASSQAYGRKDTQYF
TGCGCCAGCAGCCAAGCCTACGGCCGCAAGGATACGCAGTATTTT
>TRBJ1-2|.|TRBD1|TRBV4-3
CASSQDWGTDTNYGHTF
TGCGCCAGCAGCCAAGATTGGGGGACAGACACTAACTATGGCCACACCTTC
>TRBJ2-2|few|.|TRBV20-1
CSARDLGGTGELFF
TGCAGTGCTAGAGATTTGGGGGGCACCGGGGAGCTGTTTTTT
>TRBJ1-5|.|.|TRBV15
CATSRDGGVDSNQPQHF
TGTGCCACCAGCAGAGATGGAGGAGTGGATAGCAATCAGCCCCAGCATTTT
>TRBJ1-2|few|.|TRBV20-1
CSAQDPIYSYGYTF
TGCAGTGCGCAGGACCCGATTTATTCCTATGGCTACACCTTC
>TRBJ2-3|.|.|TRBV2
CAREDITFTDTQYF
TGTGCCCGAGAGGACATAACCTTCACAGATACGCAGTATTTT
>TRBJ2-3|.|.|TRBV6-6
CASSYGRFGTDTQYF
TGTGCCAGCAGTTACGGACGGTTTGGCACAGATACGCAGTATTTT
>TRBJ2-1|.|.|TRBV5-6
CATSYVSYNEQFF
TGTGCCACCTCCTACGTCTCCTACAATGAGCAGTTCTTC
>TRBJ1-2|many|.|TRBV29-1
CSVVTGVQNYGYTF
TGCAGCGTTGTAACGGGCGTCCAGAACTATGGCTACACCTTC
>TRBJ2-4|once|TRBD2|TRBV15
CATSRAGTSSAIQYF
TGTGCCACCAGCAGAGCCGGGACTAGCAGTGCCATTCAGTACTTC
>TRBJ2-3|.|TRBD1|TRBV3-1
CASRTRTGPDTQYF
TGTGCCAGCAGGACCCGGACAGGTCCAGATACGCAGTATTTT
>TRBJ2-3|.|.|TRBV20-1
CSASKELSDLIFTQYF
TGCAGTGCGTCAAAGGAGCTTTCAGACCTCATTTTTACGCAGTATTTT
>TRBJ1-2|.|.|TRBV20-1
CSARRPGEAGCGYTF
TGCAGTGCTAGAAGACCAGGAGAAGCAGGGTGTGGCTACACCTTC
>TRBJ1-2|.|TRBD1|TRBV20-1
CSVGGRQGAYGYTF
TGCAGTGTTGGGGGGAGACAGGGGGCGTATGGCTACACCTTC
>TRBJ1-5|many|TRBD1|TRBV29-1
CSVGDRNQPQHF
TGCAGCGTTGGGGACAGAAATCAGCCCCAGCATTTT
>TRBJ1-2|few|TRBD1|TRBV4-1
CASSQPGQGSGYTF
TGCGCCAGCAGCCAACCGGGACAGGGGTCTGGCTACACCTTC
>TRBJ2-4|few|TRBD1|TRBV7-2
CASSLEGASIQYF
TGTGCCAGCAGCTTAGAGGGGGCGAGCATTCAGTACTTC
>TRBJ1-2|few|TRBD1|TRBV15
CATSWGQGAYGYTF
TGTGCCACCAGCTGGGGACAGGGGGCTTATGGCTACACCTTC
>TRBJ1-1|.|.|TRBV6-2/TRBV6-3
CASSYLRTEAFF
TGTGCCAGCAGTTATTTGAGGACTGAAGCTTTCTTT
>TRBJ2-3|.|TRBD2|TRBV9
CASSVSSGEGDTQYF
TGTGCCAGCAGCGTATCTAGCGGGGAGGGTGATACGCAGTATTTT
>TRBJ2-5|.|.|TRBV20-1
CSANPTFWGEKTQYF
TGCAGTGCTAATCCCACCTTCTGGGGGGAGAAGACCCAGTACTTC
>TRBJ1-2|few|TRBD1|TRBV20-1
CSAPGGSWHYGYTF
TGCAGTGCCCCAGGGGGCTCGTGGCACTATGGCTACACCTTC
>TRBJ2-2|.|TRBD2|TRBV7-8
CASSPLAGSANTGELFF
TGTGCCAGCAGTCCCCTAGCGGGGAGCGCGAACACCGGGGAGCTGTTTTTT